The 4 T cell receptor beta chains in this list originate from one sample, sequenced in a study of blood T cell repertoires in COVID-19. Profiling relied on immunoSEQ multiplex PCR, and the TCRdb table lists in-frame clones only, not all of them. The table includes roughly 120,000 clones, approximately 82% detected once. Sequencing was done on a sample of peripheral blood. The receptors derive from a woman of 80 years or more with active or convalescent COVID-19.

This clone has only one observation. The V and J genes are TRBV9 and TRBJ1-1; D may be TRBD1 (5 bases). The V and J ends lost 4 bases and 1 base respectively, with 14 bases between them. CDR1 and CDR2 (germline): SGDLS, YYNGEE. The CDR3 totals 15 residues. CDR3 DNA: TGTGCCAGCAGCCCATACTCGGGGGGGAACACTGAAGCTTTCTTT. This translates into CASSPYSGGNTEAFF.

Only a few counts were recorded for this clone. This rearrangement joins TRBV30 to TRBJ1-3; TRBD1 might be the D (5 bases). The CDR3 covers 15 residues. The ends were cut back, 2 bases at V and 2 bases at J, with 13 bases in the middle. Looked up from germline, CDR1 is GTSNPN and CDR2 is SVGIG (reference sequence). CDR3 sequence: CAWSRSKGAGNTIYF. For the CDR3, the DNA is TGTGCCTGGAGTCGGTCCAAAGGGGCTGGAAACACCATATATTTT.

The table lists this clone with a few counts. V is TRBV28 and J is TRBJ2-7, with 10 bases fitting TRBD1. This CDR3 is built from 18 residues. Germline V gene data show CDR1 as MDHEN and CDR2 as SYDVKM. V lost 6 bases and J lost 0; bases outside the gene matches: 14. The CDR3, as DNA: TGTGCCAGCAGCCAGGTTGGACAGGGGGGCTTGAGCTCCTACGAGCAGTACTTC. Protein sequence: CASSQVGQGGLSSYEQYF.

This clone was seen a few times. The V call is TRBV7-9, the J call TRBJ1-6, with 8 bases matching TRBD1. J was trimmed by 9 bases and V by 5 bases; bases with no gene match: 12. CDR3 length: 16 amino acids. Germline CDR1 and CDR2: SEHNR and FQNEAQ (reference sequence). The CDR3 region has the DNA TGTGCCAGCAGCACCGGGGACGGACAGGGACGTTCACCCCTCCACTTT. Translated: CASSTGDGQGRSPLHF.